This entry lists 23 T cell receptor beta chains sequenced from one sample in a study of cytomegalovirus exposure and HLA in healthy donors. PCR employed 60 Vbeta and 13 Jbeta primers. Data came from immunoSEQ multiplex PCR; TCRdb stores just in-frame clones and leaves some out. This sample has tens of thousands of clones; 65% to 80% occur once, and the top ten carry around 10%. Sequencing was carried out using PBMCs. These receptors originate from a woman aged 40-49 years in good health and CMV-seropositive.

The rearrangement joins TRBV29-1 to TRBJ2-1, with 11 positions matching TRBD2. The CDR3 runs 15 residues. Looked up from germline, CDR1 is SQVTM and CDR2 is ANQGSEA. V shed 3 bases, J shed 2 bases, and the junction held 3 bases outside the gene matches. The CDR3 DNA reads TGCAGCGTTGAGACACTAGCGGGAGCCTACAATGAGCAGTTCTTC. It specifies CSVETLAGAYNEQFF.

Only a few counts were recorded for this clone. The gene calls are TRBV10-1 and TRBJ2-7, with D perhaps matching TRBD1 (5 bases). Per germline, CDR1 WNHNN and CDR2 SYGVQD (reference sequence). The CDR3 covers 15 residues. V shed 6 bases and J shed 4 bases, with 19 bases lying between them. The CDR3 DNA sequence: TGCGCCAGCAGGGAATTGGGGCTACCTCCTTACGAGCAGTACTTC. It encodes CASRELGLPPYEQYF.

This clone was recorded a few times. V usage is TRBV6-5 and J usage is TRBJ2-1, with D perhaps matching TRBD2 (6 bases). The V gene's germline CDR1 is MNHEY and CDR2 SVGAGI. V was pared by 6 bases and J by 9 bases, with 12 bases between. The CDR3 consists of 12 residues. The CDR3 region has the DNA TGTGCCAGCAGCTCCGTGGGGGGTGAGCAGTTCTTC. It codes for CASSSVGGEQFF.

The chain joins TRBV2 to TRBJ2-2, with D unclear. The CDR3 has 15 amino acids. The germline V gene has CDR1 SNHLY and CDR2 FYNNEI. V lost 1 base to trimming and J lost 2 bases, with 8 bases between them. DNA for the CDR3: TGTGCCAGCAGTGAAGGCACAGTTAACACCGGGGAGCTGTTTTTT. Amino acid sequence: CASSEGTVNTGELFF.

The chain couples TRBV19 to TRBJ1-2; no reliable D call. With 3 bases removed from V and 1 base from J, the gap between germline ends came to 9 bases. The CDR3 totals 14 residues. CDR1 is LNHDA, CDR2 SQIVND, per germline (reference sequence). The chain's CDR3 is CASSIDGVNYGYTF. The CDR3 nucleotides read TGTGCCAGTAGTATTGATGGAGTTAACTATGGCTACACCTTC.

V is TRBV7-9 and J is TRBJ2-1, with no clear D. The CDR3 is made up of 15 amino acids. Looked up from germline, CDR1 is SEHNR and CDR2 is FQNEAQ (reference sequence). V was shortened by 4 bases and J by 2 bases, with 12 bases between the two germline ends. The CDR3 bases are TGTGCCAGCAGCTCCTCGGGTGGAGCCTACAATGAGCAGTTCTTC. Encoded protein: CASSSSGGAYNEQFF.

The V call is TRBV5-1, the J call TRBJ2-1, with 12 bases matching TRBD2. The CDR3 length is 16 residues. The V and J ends lost 2 bases and 10 bases, in that order; junction bases with no gene match: 10. Germline CDR1 reads SGHRS; CDR2 reads YFSETQ. The CDR3 spells CASSFTSGGNLGEQFF. The CDR3 DNA follows: TGCGCCAGCAGCTTTACTAGCGGGGGGAACTTGGGCGAGCAGTTCTTC. Complete variable domain (other parts from reference TRBV5-1 and TRBJ2-1): KAGVTQTPRYLIKTRGQQVTLSCSPISGHRSVSWYQQTPGQGLQFLFEYFSETQRNKGNFPGRFSGRQFSNSRSEMNVSTLELGDSALYLCASSFTSGGNLGEQFFGPGTRLTVL.

In its sample, this clone was seen once. The rearrangement uses TRBV29-1 and TRBJ2-7; tentative D call: TRBD1 (5 bases). The CDR3 loop spans 13 amino acids. V was shortened by 4 bases and J by 1 base, with 11 bases between the two germline ends. Germline V gene sequence: CDR1 SQVTM, CDR2 ANQGSEA. CDR3 DNA: TGCAGCGTTGTCGCCGACAGTTCCTACGAGCAGTACTTC. Its protein product is CSVVADSSYEQYF.

The J gene is TRBJ2-7, the V gene TRBV6-1; maybe TRBD1 (5 bases). Trimming took 2 bases from V and 4 from J, leaving 21 bases between them. CDR3 length equals 17 residues. Germline-derived CDR1 and CDR2 are MNHNS and SASEGT. The CDR3 reads CASSEKKVLQRQYEQYF. As DNA, the CDR3 is TGTGCCAGCAGTGAAAAGAAGGTGCTACAGAGACAGTACGAGCAGTACTTC.

The rearrangement links TRBV30 to TRBJ2-5; 7 bases line up with TRBD1. The J call is doubtful: the DNA matches TRBJ2-7 better. This CDR3 contains 12 residues. Germline assignment: CDR1 GTSNPN and CDR2 SVGIG (reference sequence). The chain's CDR3 is CAWSTGAYEQYF. In DNA form, the CDR3 reads TGTGCCTGGAGTACAGGGGCCTACGAGCAGTACTTC.

This chain uses TRBV18 with TRBJ1-2, with 9 positions matching TRBD1. V shed 6 bases and J 4 bases; nucleotides not matched to a gene: 18. The CDR3 spans 18 residues. In germline, CDR1 is KGHSH, CDR2 LQKENI. CDR3 in DNA: TGTGCCAGCTCCCCATATATTCCGGGACAGGGAGTCCGCTATGGCTACACCTTC. Protein: CASSPYIPGQGVRYGYTF.

The chain couples TRBV19 to TRBJ1-1, with 9 nucleotides matching TRBD1. This CDR3 contains 15 residues. The J segment lost 5 bases and the V segment lost 5 bases, leaving 9 bases of the junction unmatched. Germline V gene sequence: CDR1 LNHDA, CDR2 SQIVND (reference sequence). The chain's CDR3 is CASSPSTGGRTEAFF. The CDR3 coding sequence is TGTGCCAGTAGTCCATCGACAGGGGGGAGAACTGAAGCTTTCTTT. Variable domain in full (rest from reference TRBV19 and TRBJ1-1): DGGITQSPKYLFRKEGQNVTLSCEQNLNHDAMYWYRQDPGQGLRLIYYSQIVNDFQKGDIAEGYSVSREKKESFPLTVTSAQKNPTAFYLCASSPSTGGRTEAFFGQGTRLTVV.

This clone ranks as medium-sized. The rearrangement joins TRBV5-8 to TRBJ2-3, with D perhaps matching TRBD1 (5 bases). The V end lost 5 bases, the J end lost 5 bases, and 12 bases lay between the germline ends. The V gene's germline CDR1 is SGHTS and CDR2 YDEGEE. The CDR3 sequence is 13 residues long. Written as DNA, the CDR3 is TGTGCCAGCAGGCCAGGGCAGGGAGATACGCAGTATTTT. Protein: CASRPGQGDTQYF.

The chain joins TRBV29-1 to TRBJ2-2, with 8 bases matching TRBD1. The germline gives CDR1 SQVTM, CDR2 ANQGSEA. The V gene end was trimmed by 5 bases and the J gene end by 0 bases; junction bases not matched to a gene: 8. This CDR3 is 16 amino acids long. The chain's CDR3 is CSVLPTDRANTGELFF. The CDR3 nucleotides read TGCAGCGTTTTGCCGACGGACAGGGCGAACACCGGGGAGCTGTTTTTT.

For this clone: A read error may account for a junction end that differs from germline. The chain joins TRBV6-1 to TRBJ1-2, with 7 nucleotides matching TRBD1. CDR1 and CDR2 from the germline V gene are MNHNS and SASEGT. The CDR3 is 13 amino acids. CDR3 amino acids: CASRYGTDYGYPF. CDR3 sequence (DNA): TGTGCCAGCAGGTACGGGACAGACTATGGCTACCCCTTC.

A few counts support this clone. The gene calls are TRBV11-2 and TRBJ1-1; D is perhaps TRBD1 (5 bases). V dropped 7 bases and J dropped 1 base, with 10 bases sitting between them. Per germline, CDR1 SGHAT and CDR2 FQNNGV. The CDR3 sequence is 13 residues long. CDR3 nucleotides: TGTGCCAGCAACCCGGGGGAGAACACTGAAGCTTTCTTT. Translating it yields CASNPGENTEAFF.

This clone was seen a few times. The rearrangement uses TRBV27 and TRBJ2-7; TRBD1 agrees at 7 bases. Germline loops: CDR1 MNHEY, CDR2 SMNVEV (reference sequence). V lost 6 bases, J lost 0 bases, and 5 bases stayed unmatched. The CDR3 has 14 amino acids. As DNA, the CDR3 is TGTGCCAGCAGCGGGACAGCCTCCTCCTACGAGCAGTACTTC. Amino acids: CASSGTASSYEQYF.

To note about this clone: At one of its ends the junction is not consistent with the germline gene, which may arise from a read error. The V gene is TRBV4-2, the J gene TRBJ1-2, with a weak D call TRBD1 (5 bases). The CDR3 extends over 14 amino acids. From germline, CDR1 is LGHNA and CDR2 YNFKEQ. This CDR3 reads CASSQDRQGIGYPF. The CDR3 region has the DNA TGTGCCAGCAGCCAAGATAGGCAGGGCATTGGCTACCCCTTC.

This clone was seen a handful of times. The chain combines TRBV5-4 with TRBJ2-5, with D possibly TRBD2 on 5 matching bases. The CDR3 length is 13 residues. Germline V CDR1 and CDR2: SGHNT, YYREEE (reference sequence). V lost 3 bases to trimming and J lost 2 bases, with 8 bases between them. The CDR3 loop is CASSSAGQETQYF. For the CDR3, the DNA is TGTGCCAGCAGCTCGGCGGGTCAAGAGACCCAGTACTTC.

The chain couples TRBV5-6 to TRBJ2-7; maybe TRBD1 (5 bases). The CDR3 covers 14 residues. Germline V CDR1 and CDR2: SGHDT, YYEEEE. Trimming stripped 0 bases from V and 0 bases from J, with 7 bases between. CDR3 coding DNA: TGTGCCAGCAGCTTGGGGACAAGCTCCTACGAGCAGTACTTC. This sequence encodes CASSLGTSSYEQYF.

Comments on this clone: This likely comes from a read error, as the CDR3 has no conserved phenylalanine or tryptophan at its end. The DNA is left out, because the CDR3 cannot be placed on it with certainty; the CDR3 is given as TCRdb lists it. V is TRBV28 and J is TRBJ1-3; the D call TRBD1 from the table was never checked on the DNA. The CDR3 contains 11 residues when both ends are counted. CDR1 MDHEN and CDR2 SYDVKM come from the germline V gene. This chain's CDR3 is CASSLNRVFDI.

The chain combines TRBV29-1 with TRBJ1-2, with 8 bases matching TRBD1. Germline values: CDR1 SQVTM, CDR2 ANQGSEA. The ends lost 6 bases at V and 1 base at J; junction bases unmatched: 4. This CDR3 comprises 13 residues. CDR3 sequence reads: CSVAGGINYGYTF. The CDR3 coding sequence is TGCAGCGTAGCAGGGGGCATTAACTATGGCTACACCTTC.

J is TRBJ2-7 and V is TRBV29-1, with 12 bases aligning to TRBD1. V lost 6 bases, J lost 3 bases, and 6 bases stayed unmatched. CDR1 is SQVTM and CDR2 is ANQGSEA in the germline V gene. CDR3 length: 14 amino acids. CDR3 bases: TGCAGCGTGGGAGGGACAGGGGGCCTCTACGAGCAGTACTTC. Translating it yields CSVGGTGGLYEQYF.